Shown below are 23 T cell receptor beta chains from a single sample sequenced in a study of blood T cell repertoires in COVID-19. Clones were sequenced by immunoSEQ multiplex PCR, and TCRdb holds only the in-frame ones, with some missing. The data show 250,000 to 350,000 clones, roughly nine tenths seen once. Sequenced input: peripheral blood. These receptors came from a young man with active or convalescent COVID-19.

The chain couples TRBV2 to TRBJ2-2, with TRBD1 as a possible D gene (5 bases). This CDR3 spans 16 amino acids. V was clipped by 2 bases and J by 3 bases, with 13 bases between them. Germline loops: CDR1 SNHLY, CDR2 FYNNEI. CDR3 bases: TGTGCCAGCAGTGAACCTGGGGCCCGGGACACCGGGGAGCTGTTTTTT. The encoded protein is CASSEPGARDTGELFF.

CDR3 loop: CASSGTPNNQPQHF. The DNA of the CDR3 is TGTGCCAGCAGCGGTACACCCAACAATCAGCCCCAGCATTTT. The chain recombines TRBV7-9 with TRBJ1-5; D is ambiguous. The germline V and J ends were trimmed by 5 bases and 3 bases, with 11 bases remaining between them. The length of the CDR3 is 14 residues. Germline CDR1 SEHNR, CDR2 FQNEAQ (reference sequence).

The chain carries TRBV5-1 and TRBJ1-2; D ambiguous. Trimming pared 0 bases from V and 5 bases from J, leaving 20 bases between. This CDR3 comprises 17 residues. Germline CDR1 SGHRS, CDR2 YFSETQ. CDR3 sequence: CASSLATARLSVYGYTF. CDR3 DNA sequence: TGCGCCAGCAGCTTGGCCACAGCCCGGTTGTCGGTTTATGGCTACACCTTC.

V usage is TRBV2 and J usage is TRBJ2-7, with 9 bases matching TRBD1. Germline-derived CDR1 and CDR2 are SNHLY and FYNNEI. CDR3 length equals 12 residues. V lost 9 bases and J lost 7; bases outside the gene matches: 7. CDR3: CASGQGLGEQYF. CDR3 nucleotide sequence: TGTGCCAGTGGACAGGGGTTGGGTGAGCAGTACTTC. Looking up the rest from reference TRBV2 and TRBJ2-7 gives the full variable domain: EPEVTQTPSHQVTQMGQEVILRCVPISNHLYFYWYRQILGQKVEFLVSFYNNEISEKSEIFDDQFSVERPDGSNFTLKIRSTKLEDSAMYFCASGQGLGEQYFGPGTRLTVT.

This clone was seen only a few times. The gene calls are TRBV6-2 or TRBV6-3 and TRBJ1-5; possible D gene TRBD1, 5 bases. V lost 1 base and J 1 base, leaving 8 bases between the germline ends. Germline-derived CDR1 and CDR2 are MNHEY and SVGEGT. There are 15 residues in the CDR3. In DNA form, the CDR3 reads TGTGCCAGCAGTTACTTGGGGGGGAGCAATCAGCCCCAGCATTTT. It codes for CASSYLGGSNQPQHF.

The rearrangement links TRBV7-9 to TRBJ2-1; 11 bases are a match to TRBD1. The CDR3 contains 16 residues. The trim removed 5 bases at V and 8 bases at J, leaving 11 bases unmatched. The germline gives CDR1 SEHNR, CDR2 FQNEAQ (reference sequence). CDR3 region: CASSLLPGQGVYEQFF. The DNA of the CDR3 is TGTGCCAGCAGCCTACTTCCGGGACAGGGGGTGTATGAGCAGTTCTTC.

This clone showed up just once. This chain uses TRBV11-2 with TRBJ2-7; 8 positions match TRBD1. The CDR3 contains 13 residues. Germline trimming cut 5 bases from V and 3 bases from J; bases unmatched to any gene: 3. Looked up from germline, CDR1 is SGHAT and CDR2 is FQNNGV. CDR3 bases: TGTGCCAGCAGCCCCGGGACAGGCTACGAGCAGTACTTC. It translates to CASSPGTGYEQYF.

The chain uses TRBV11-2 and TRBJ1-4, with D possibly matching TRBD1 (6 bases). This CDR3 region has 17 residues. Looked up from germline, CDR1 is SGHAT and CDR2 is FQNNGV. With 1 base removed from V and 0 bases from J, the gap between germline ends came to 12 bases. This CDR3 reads CASSLGTDFTTNEKLFF. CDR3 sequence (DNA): TGTGCCAGCAGCTTAGGGACAGACTTTACAACTAATGAAAAACTGTTTTTT.

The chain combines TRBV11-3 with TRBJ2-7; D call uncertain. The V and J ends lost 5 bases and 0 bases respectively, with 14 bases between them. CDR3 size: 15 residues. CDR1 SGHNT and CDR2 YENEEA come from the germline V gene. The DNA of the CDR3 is TGTGCCAGCAGCACCCCTTTTTCGAGCTCCTACGAGCAGTACTTC. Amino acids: CASSTPFSSSYEQYF.

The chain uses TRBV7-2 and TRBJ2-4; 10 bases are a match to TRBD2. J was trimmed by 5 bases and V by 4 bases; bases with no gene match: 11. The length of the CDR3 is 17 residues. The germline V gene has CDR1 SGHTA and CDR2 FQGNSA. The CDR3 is CASSSASGSTGENIQYF. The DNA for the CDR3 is TGTGCCAGCAGCTCCGCTAGCGGGAGTACGGGGGAAAACATTCAGTACTTC.

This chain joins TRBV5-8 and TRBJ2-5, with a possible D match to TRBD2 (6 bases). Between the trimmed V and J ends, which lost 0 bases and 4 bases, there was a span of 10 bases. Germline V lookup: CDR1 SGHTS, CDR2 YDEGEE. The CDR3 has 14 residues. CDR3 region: CASSLAGSRETQYF. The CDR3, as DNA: TGTGCCAGCAGCTTGGCCGGGAGTCGAGAGACCCAGTACTTC. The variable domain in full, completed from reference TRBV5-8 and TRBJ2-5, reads EAGVTQSPTHLIKTRGQQATLRCSPISGHTSVYWYQQALGLGLQFLLWYDEGEERNRGNFPPRFSGRQFPNYSSELNVNALELEDSALYLCASSLAGSRETQYFGPGTRLLVL.

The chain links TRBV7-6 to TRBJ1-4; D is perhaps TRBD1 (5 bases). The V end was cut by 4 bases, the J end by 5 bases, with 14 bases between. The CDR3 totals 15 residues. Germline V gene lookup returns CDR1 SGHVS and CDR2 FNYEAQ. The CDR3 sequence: CASSSAQGWNEKLFF. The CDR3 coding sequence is TGTGCCAGCAGCTCCGCCCAGGGATGGAATGAAAAACTGTTTTTT.

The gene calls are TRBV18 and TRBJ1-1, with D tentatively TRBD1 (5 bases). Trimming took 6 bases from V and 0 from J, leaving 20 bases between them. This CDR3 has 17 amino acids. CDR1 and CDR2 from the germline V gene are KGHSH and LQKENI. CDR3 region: CASSRQGNLNMNTEAFF. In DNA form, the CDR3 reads TGTGCCAGCTCGCGTCAGGGTAACCTCAACATGAACACTGAAGCTTTCTTT.

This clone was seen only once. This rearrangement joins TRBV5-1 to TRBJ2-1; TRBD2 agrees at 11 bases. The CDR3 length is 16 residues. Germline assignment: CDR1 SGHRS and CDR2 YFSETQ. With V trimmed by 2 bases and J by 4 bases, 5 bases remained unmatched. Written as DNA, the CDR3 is TGCGCCAGCAGCTTAATAGCGGGGGGGCAGTACAATGAGCAGTTCTTC. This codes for CASSLIAGGQYNEQFF.

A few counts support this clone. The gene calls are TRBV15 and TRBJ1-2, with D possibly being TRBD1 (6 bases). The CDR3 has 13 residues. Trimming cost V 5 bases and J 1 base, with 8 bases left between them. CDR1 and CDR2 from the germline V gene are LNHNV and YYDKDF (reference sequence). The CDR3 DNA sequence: TGTGCCACCAGCGCGGACAGTAACTATGGCTACACCTTC. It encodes CATSADSNYGYTF. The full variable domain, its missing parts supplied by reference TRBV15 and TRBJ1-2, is DAMVIQNPRYQVTQFGKPVTLSCSQTLNHNVMYWYQQKSSQAPKLLFHYYDKDFNNEADTPDNFQSRRPNTSFCFLDIRSPGLGDTAMYLCATSADSNYGYTFGSGTRLTVV.

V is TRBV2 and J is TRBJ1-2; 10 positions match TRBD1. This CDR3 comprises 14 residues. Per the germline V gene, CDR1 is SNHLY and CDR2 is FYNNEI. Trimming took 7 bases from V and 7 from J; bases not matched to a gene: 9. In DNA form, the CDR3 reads TGTGCCAGCAAGGGGGACAGGGGTTCGGTTGGCTACACCTTC. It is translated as CASKGDRGSVGYTF.

Here the CDR3 reads CSVGTSGLITYEQYF. The CDR3 region has the DNA TGCAGCGTAGGGACTAGCGGGTTAATAACCTACGAGCAGTACTTC. The chain combines TRBV29-1 with TRBJ2-7; the match to TRBD2 covers 12 bases. J gave up 2 bases and V 6 bases, and 8 bases lay outside the gene matches. In germline, CDR1 is SQVTM, CDR2 ANQGSEA. The CDR3 extends over 15 amino acids.

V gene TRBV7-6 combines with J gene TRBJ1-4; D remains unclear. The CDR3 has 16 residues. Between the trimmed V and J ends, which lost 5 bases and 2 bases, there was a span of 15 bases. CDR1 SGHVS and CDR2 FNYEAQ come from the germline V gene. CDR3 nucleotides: TGTGCCAGCAGCCTCACCGACTTTGGGACTAATGAAAAACTGTTTTTT. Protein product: CASSLTDFGTNEKLFF.

The CDR3 region is CASSRVGGGKSSTDTQYF. In DNA, the CDR3 is TGCGCCAGCAGCCGAGTGGGCGGGGGGAAATCTAGCACAGATACGCAGTATTTT. The chain employs TRBV4-3 and TRBJ2-3; TRBD2 agrees at 8 bases. Losses at the gene ends were 4 bases for V and 0 bases for J; bases not matched to a gene: 12. The germline gives CDR1 LGHNA, CDR2 YSLEER. The CDR3 loop spans 18 amino acids.

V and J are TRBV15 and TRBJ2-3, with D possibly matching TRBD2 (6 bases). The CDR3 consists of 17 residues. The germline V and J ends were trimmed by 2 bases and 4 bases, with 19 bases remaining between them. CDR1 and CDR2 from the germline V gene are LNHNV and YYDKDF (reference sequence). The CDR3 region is CATSRPELADDSDTQYF. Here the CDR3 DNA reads TGTGCCACCAGCAGACCTGAACTAGCAGACGATTCAGATACGCAGTATTTT.

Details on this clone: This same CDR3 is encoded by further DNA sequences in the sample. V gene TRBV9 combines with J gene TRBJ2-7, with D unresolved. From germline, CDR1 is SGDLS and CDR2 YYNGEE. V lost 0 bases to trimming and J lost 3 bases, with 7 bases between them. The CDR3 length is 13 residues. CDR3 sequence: CASSVVPGYEQYF. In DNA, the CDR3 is TGTGCCAGCAGCGTAGTTCCCGGCTACGAGCAGTACTTC.

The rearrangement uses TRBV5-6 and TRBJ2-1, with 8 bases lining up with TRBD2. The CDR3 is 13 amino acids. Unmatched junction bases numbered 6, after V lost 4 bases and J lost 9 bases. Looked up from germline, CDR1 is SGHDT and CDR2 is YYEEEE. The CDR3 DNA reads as TGTGCCAGCAGCGCCGGACTAGCCGTTGAGCAGTTCTTC. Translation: CASSAGLAVEQFF.

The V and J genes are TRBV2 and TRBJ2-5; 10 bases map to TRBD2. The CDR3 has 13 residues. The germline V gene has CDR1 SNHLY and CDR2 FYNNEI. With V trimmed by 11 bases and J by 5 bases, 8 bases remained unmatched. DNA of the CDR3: TGTGCCTGCCCGGGACTAGCGCCTGAGACCCAGTACTTC. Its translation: CACPGLAPETQYF.